This TCR beta chain was recorded in a study of blood T cell repertoires in COVID-19. In the original workflow: Cell counts per sample came from amplifying reference gene primers. Only in-frame clones appear in the TCRdb table, and some are missing; sequencing was by immunoSEQ multiplex PCR. V and J calls and clone size come straight from that table; D and trimming were deduced from the DNA. The sample includes approximately 110,000 clones, around 78% of them seen just once. V shed 4 bases, J shed 6 bases, and the junction held 4 bases outside the gene matches. The CDR3 sequence is 14 residues long. Germline V gene lookup returns CDR1 SGHRS and CDR2 YFSETQ.

The sequence was obtained from a woman between 55 and 75 years old with acute or convalescent COVID-19. The chain recombines TRBV5-1 with TRBJ1-4, with 9 positions matching TRBD1. The sample was peripheral blood. CDR3: CASSPGQGHEKLFF. The CDR3 nucleotides are TGCGCCAGCAGCCCGGGACAGGGACATGAAAAACTGTTTTTT.